This TCR beta chain was found in a study of blood T cell repertoires in COVID-19. For the study at large: The study drew acute and convalescent COVID-19 samples from the United States, Italy and Spain. The cDNA or gDNA used as material had been derived from T cells, B-cell-depleted T cells, or PBMCs.

Profiling relied on immunoSEQ multiplex PCR, and the TCRdb table lists in-frame clones only, not all of them. This table holds about 340,000 clones, approximately 91% found once. J was trimmed by 2 bases and V by 4 bases; bases with no gene match: 9. The CDR3 is 17 amino acids. CDR1 is KGHDR, CDR2 SFDVKD, per germline. The sample taken for sequencing was peripheral blood. The genes are TRBV24-1 and TRBJ2-2; 7 bases match TRBD1. This TCR derives from a woman aged 70 to 79 with COVID-19, enrolled during active disease. The CDR3 loop is CATSERAGTENTGELFF. DNA of the CDR3: TGTGCCACCAGTGAAAGGGCCGGGACAGAAAACACCGGGGAGCTGTTTTTT.